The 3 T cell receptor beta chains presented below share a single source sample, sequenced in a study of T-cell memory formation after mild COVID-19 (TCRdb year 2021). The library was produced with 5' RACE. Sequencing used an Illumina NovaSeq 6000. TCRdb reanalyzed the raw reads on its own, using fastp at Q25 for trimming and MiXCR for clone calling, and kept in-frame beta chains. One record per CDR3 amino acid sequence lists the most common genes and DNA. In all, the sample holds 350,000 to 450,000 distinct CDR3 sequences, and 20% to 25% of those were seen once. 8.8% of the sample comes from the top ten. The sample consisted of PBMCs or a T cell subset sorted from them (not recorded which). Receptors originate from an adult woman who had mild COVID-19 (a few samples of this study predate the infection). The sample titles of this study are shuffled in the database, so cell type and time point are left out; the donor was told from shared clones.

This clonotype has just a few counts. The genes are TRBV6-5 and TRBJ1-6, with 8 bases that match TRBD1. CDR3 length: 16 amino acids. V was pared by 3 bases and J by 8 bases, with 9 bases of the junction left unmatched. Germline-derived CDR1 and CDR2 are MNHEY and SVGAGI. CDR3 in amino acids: CASSYVNRGGDSPLHF. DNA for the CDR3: TGTGCCAGCAGTTATGTGAACAGGGGGGGGGATTCACCCCTCCACTTT.

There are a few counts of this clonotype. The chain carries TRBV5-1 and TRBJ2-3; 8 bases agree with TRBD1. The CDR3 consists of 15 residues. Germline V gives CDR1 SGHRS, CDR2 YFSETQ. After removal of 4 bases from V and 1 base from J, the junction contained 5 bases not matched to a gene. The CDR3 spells CASSGGQAGTDTQYF. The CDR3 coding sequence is TGCGCCAGCAGCGGGGGACAGGCCGGCACAGATACGCAGTATTTT.

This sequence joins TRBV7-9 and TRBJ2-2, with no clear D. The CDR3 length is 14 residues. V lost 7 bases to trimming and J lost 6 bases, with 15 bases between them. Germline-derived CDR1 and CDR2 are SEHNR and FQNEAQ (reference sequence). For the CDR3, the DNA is TGTGCCAGCACCATCACCGACACAGCCGGGGAGCTGTTTTTT. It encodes CASTITDTAGELFF.